The T cell receptor (beta chain) under discussion was sequenced for a study of cytomegalovirus exposure and HLA in healthy donors. Study-level results: Analyzed later, association rates of TCRs varied across HLA loci, with DRB1 most and HLA-C fewest. The authors later linked a missense DCLRE1C variant to TCR beta V- and J-gene trimming. As was reported, the HLA-A and HLA-B alleles of most subjects were accurately predicted from TCR beta sequences. Some V segments (TRBV6-2 and TRBV6-3 among them) were excluded as indistinguishable.

The CDR3 has 16 residues. V was trimmed by 0 bases and J by 0 bases, leaving 12 bases between them. Germline values: CDR1 LGHNA, CDR2 YSLEER. A remark on this clone: The antigen remains unidentified.

The PCR had 60 Vbeta and 13 Jbeta primers. Clones were sequenced by immunoSEQ multiplex PCR, and TCRdb holds only the in-frame ones, with some missing. Found here are 95,000 to 150,000 clones, roughly 76% of them singletons; the top ten hold around 3.3%. This sequence originates from a woman in her fifties or sixties in good health and CMV-seronegative. V is TRBV4-3 and J is TRBJ2-7; D not certain. The specimen sequenced was PBMCs. The CDR3 bases are TGCGCCAGCAGCCAAGATATTGGCATGCTCTCCTACGAGCAGTACTTC. It specifies CASSQDIGMLSYEQYF.